The entry below describes one T cell receptor (beta chain). The antigen is not known. The V and J ends lost 4 bases and 15 bases respectively, with 19 bases between them. Germline CDR1 SQVTM, CDR2 ANQGSEA. This CDR3 contains 13 residues. This sample was taken from a study of spatial heterogeneity in lung cancer. Study-wide findings and caveats: How many expanded intratumoral alpha and beta TCRs were present tracked the tumor mutation count, which was a count of nonsynonymous mutations.

Time point of the sample: sample taken at primary tumor resection. TCRdb processed the 5' RACE reads anew with MiXCR; each CDR3 protein has one entry. The sample includes about 20,000 distinct CDR3 sequences, less than 20% seen only once; the top ten take under 35%. V usage is TRBV29-1 and J usage is TRBJ2-6; the D gene could be TRBD1 or TRBD2 (5 bases each). The origin of this receptor is a female donor with early-stage non-small cell lung cancer. The sample consisted of lung tumor tissue, taken at surgery. CDR3 amino acids: CSVVRDPRPALTF. CDR3 nucleotide sequence: TGCAGCGTTGTAAGGGACCCCCGACCCGCCCTGACTTTC.